The sample holds one count of the clone carrying this TCR beta chain. This entry belongs to a study of blood T cell repertoires in COVID-19. The CDR3 totals 13 residues. The V end was cut by 3 bases, the J end by 4 bases, with 9 bases between. CDR1 and CDR2 (germline): SGHDN, FVKESK. Sequenced by immunoSEQ multiplex PCR; TCRdb stores in-frame clones only, minus some. The table includes approximately 94,000 clones, about 84% detected once. The receptor's source is a human donor in a cohort sampled during active COVID-19. The chain links TRBV14 to TRBJ1-2; D gene uncertain. Sequencing was carried out using peripheral blood. CDR3 sequence: CASSQIAVYGYTF. The CDR3 bases are TGTGCCAGCAGCCAGATAGCAGTCTATGGCTACACCTTC.